This T cell receptor (beta chain) stems from a study of shared clonotypes between healthy human individuals (dated by TCRdb to 2019 to 2021). In the study overall: Three men and two women, aged 18 to 49 years, made up the cohort. Per donor, three plates each were used for CD4 naive and CD4 memory, two for CD8 naive, and one for CD8 memory. The study deeply sequenced blood TCR repertoires of five healthy adults to estimate repertoire size and the extent of clonotype sharing between individuals. Different laboratories and diverse techniques were used to prepare libraries and sequence TCR repertoires, to increase sequencing depth and limit assay-specific biases. Each donor's leukapheresis produced roughly between about 0.85 and 10 billion PBMCs.

Concerning this clone: Its binding antigen is unknown. The sample holds no much larger clone one base away, and base qualities are not on file.

The donors were healthy, HIV-negative adults who had no recently reported acute infections or vaccinations. All donors were Caucasian adults living in Nashville, Tennessee, USA. CD4+ T cells were enriched by magnetic negative selection, after which naive cells were positively selected on CD45RA and the negative fraction was taken as the memory subset. Blood was collected by leukapheresis, and PBMCs were isolated by Ficoll-Histopaque density gradient centrifugation and then cryopreserved in liquid nitrogen vapor phase. Analytical flow cytometry was used to check the purity and quantity of each magnetically sorted T cell population. From each sorted fraction, genomic DNA was isolated and quantified by UV absorbance on a Nanodrop 2000c. Using the deep immunoSEQ assay, TCR CDR3 regions were amplified from genomic DNA by multiplex PCR. Extracted genomic DNA from each cell subset was spread evenly across all wells of several immunoSEQ 96-well plates, with each plate serving as a replicate. For sorted subsets, approximately 200 ng of genomic DNA, equivalent to 25,000 to 35,000 T cell genomes, went into each replicate PCR. Purified libraries were quantified with a Qubit 3.0 fluorometer, sized on a Bioanalyzer 2100, and re-quantified with the KAPA Library Quantification kit. Every immunoSEQ 96-well plate was sequenced on a dedicated single-read 150-cycle Illumina NextSeq 550 flow cell. Per the authors' processing: Because the immunoSEQ output included only junctional sequences and no quality scores, the filtering could not be the same as the filtering used for full-length reads. To assign V/J genes and CDR3, sequences were annotated using PyIR, a Python wrapper for IgBLAST v1.9, with IMGT germline references. Reads were filtered out if the reads had weak V/J assignments (E-value above 1e-6), no CDR3, stop codons, out-of-frame junctions, or ambiguous translated residues. V3J clonotypes were defined by identical inferred V gene, J gene, and CDR3 amino acid sequence. To compute the percentage overlap between repertoires, the number of shared unique clonotypes was divided by the size of the smaller repertoire. Richness of each repertoire was evaluated using RTK rarefaction, the Chao1 estimator, and Recon v2.1 estimates of unobserved clonotypes. Generation probabilities were computed with OLGA for all TCRbeta clonotypes obtained by the gDNA method from four donors. The immuneACCESS repertoire file appears here via TCRdb, limited to in-frame rearrangements. These files lack a portion of the clones; in checked studies, under half of the deficit traces to unresolved V genes, and the cause of the others is not known. The D gene and trimming were derived from the DNA, and the V and J assignments and clone size from that table. The sample table shows about 2.5 million clones, and around 92% are seen once. The ten most abundant clones make up 0.37% of the sample.

Beyond this particular receptor, the publication reports: Even with the large sequencing depth, rarefaction of the sorted-subset datasets indicated that sequencing was incomplete. Estimated clonotype richness was generally larger for naive than for memory subsets. Sampling was restricted to blood, and TCR repertoires in tissues likely differ from the TCR repertoires found in blood. Higher generation probabilities were observed for clonotypes shared by all four sorted-subset donors than for non-shared clonotypes. Across several donors, approximately 4.9% of naive CD4, around 3.5% of naive CD8, 2.3% of memory CD4, and roughly 0.41% of memory CD8 clonotypes were shared. Pairwise subsampling indicated that sequencing depth was expected to affect the degree of clonotype sharing among donors. Because the study included only a small number of donors, the genetic and exposure-history diversity represented was limited.

The receptor's source is a man younger than 30 in good health. Some clones in this sample may be carry-over from other donors' samples. Sequenced material: naive CD4+ T cells from PBMCs. The cell subset or site label here, explained by the study, means: CD45RA+ positively selected.

The base sequence is TGTGCCAGCAGTTTGTTGACCCCCAATGAAAAACTGTTTTTT. Its protein reads: CASSLLTPNEKLFF. The chain is encoded by TRBV27 joined to TRBJ1-4; no D gene is confidently identified. The cysteine opens and the phenylalanine closes a CDR3 of 14 amino acids. Only the CDR3 region is kept as DNA, spanning 42 bases read in frame from base 1. Trimming removed 3 bases from V and 5 bases from J, leaving 10 bases between the germline ends. Via the germline V gene (reference sequence), CDR1 is MNHEY and CDR2 SMNVEV.